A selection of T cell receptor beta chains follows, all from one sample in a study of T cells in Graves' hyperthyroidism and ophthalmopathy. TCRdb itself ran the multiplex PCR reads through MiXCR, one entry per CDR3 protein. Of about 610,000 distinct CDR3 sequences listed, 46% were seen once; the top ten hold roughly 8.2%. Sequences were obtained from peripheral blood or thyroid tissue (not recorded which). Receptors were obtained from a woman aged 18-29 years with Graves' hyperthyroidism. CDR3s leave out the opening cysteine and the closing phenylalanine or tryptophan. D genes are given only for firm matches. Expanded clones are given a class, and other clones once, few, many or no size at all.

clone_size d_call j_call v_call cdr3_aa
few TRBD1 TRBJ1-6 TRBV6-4 ASSPVEGAGGSPLH
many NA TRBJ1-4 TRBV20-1 SARDPVGVGNEKLF
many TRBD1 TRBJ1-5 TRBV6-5 ASSDSGQVNQPQH
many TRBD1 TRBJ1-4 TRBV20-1 SARGTGFSEKLF
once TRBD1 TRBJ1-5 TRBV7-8 ASSLAIGTGGPQH
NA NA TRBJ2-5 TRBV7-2 ASSLGAGPETQY
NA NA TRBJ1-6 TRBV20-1 SAGGFVGSPLH
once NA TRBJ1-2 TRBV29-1 SVELGRANYGYT
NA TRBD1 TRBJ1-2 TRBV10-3 AISEWGQYGYT
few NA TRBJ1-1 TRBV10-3 AISGQAVNTEAF
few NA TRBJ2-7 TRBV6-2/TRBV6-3 ASSHRVYEQY
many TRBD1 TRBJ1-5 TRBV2 ASQGQGGNQPQH
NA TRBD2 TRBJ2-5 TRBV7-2 ASSSPPGGQETQY
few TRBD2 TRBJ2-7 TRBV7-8 ASSYEGGPGRTEQY
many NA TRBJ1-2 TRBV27 ASSRGVVYGYT
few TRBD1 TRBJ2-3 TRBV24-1 ATSGTGGEDTQY
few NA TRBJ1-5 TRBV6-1 ASSSQGGGQPQH
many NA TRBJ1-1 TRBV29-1 SVEGENTEAF
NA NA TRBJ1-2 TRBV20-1 SASSADAGYGYT
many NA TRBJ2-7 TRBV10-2 ASSEAFEGQLYEQY
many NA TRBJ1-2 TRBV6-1 ASADKPNYGYT
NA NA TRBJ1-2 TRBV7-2 ASSQEATAPRGGYT
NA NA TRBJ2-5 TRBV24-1 ATSDRSPGTGLKTQN
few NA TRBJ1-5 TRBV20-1 SAPEGDGNQPQH
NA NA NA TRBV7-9 ASSQDRRGQF
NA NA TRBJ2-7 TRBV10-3 ATLTSEQY
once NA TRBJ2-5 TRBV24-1 ATRDARPRETQY
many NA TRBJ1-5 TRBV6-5 ASRSGRGNQPQH
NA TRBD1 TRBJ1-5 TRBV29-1 SQMTGSNQPQH
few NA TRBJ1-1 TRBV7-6 ASSRGDEFNEAF
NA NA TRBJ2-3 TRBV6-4 ASSAALGQGTDTQY
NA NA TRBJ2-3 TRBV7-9 ASSLLRLSTDTQY
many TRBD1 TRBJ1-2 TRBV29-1 SVDDRGTLNSYGYT
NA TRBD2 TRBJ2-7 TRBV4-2 ASSQEGSGGLAAQSSSYEQY
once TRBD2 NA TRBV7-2 ASSFVPLAGDNEQY
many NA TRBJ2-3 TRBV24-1 ATSEGRDSSADTQY
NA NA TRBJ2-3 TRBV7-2 ASSAIAGRQGLPDTQY
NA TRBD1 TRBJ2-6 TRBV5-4 ASRAGGAGTGANVLT
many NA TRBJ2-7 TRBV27 ASSYRDNPYEQY
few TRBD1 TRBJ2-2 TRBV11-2 ASRRPGQGSPGELF
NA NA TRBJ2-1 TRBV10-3 AISDVGVNEQF